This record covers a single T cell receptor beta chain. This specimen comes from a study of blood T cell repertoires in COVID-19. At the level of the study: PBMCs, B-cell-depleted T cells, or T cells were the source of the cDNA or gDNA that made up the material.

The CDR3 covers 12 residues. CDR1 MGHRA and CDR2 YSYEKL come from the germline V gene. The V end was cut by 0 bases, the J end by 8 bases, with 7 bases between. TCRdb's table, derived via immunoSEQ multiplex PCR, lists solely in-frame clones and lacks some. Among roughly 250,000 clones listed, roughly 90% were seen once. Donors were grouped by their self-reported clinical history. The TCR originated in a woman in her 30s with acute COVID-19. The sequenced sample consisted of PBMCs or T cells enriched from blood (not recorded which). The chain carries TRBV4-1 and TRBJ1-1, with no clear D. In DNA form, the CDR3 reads TGCGCCAGCAGCCAAGAGGAGTCCGAAGCTTTCTTT. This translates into CASSQEESEAFF.